This T cell receptor beta chain was sequenced for a study of T cell responses to AZD1222 COVID-19 vaccine (dated by TCRdb to the early 2020s). Regarding the study in general: Because spike-specific TCR depth and breadth did not differ between the two schedules, AZD1222 recipients who got a second dose at roughly 4 weeks were pooled with those who got a second dose at roughly 12 weeks. A total of just over 230 trial participants underwent TCR sequencing, of whom about 210 received two doses of AZD1222 and about 25 received two doses of the MenACWY control vaccine. Trial participants were enrolled by age into subgroups of 18-55, 56-69 and 70-plus years, and about 150, 27 and 61 TCR-sequenced participants, respectively, were included in these subgroups. Paper-wide results and their limitations: Nearly half of unique spike-specific TCRs reportedly recognized epitopes outside regions mutated in the B.1.351 and B.1.1.7 variants. Participants were mostly white British, with more females than males. The authors suggested clonal diversity may have been underestimated. The whole spike protein was spanned by vaccine-associated CD4 TCRs, and dominant responses were seen in regions 160-218 and 743-854. A significant rise in spike-specific TCR breadth and depth was observed after two AZD1222 doses relative to day 0 and relative to MenACWY recipients. Because no day 14 peak-response samples were available, repertoires were characterized only after the peak T cell response. The 56-69-year group was small, and its depth increase did not reach significance, likely because of low power. Conclusions about previously exposed vaccinees are limited, since just five or six AZD1222 recipients were seropositive for SARS-CoV-2 at baseline.

The CDR3 goes from the cysteine to the phenylalanine over 18 residues. The kept DNA is CDR3 alone, 54 bases in frame from the first base. The germline V gene supplies CDR1 MGHDK and CDR2 SYGVNS. Trimming removed 1 base from V and 0 bases from J, leaving 19 bases between the germline ends. Remarks on this clone: It lacks a known antigen. Base qualities are not recorded, but no much larger clone differs from it by a single base.

This specimen's time point label, interpreted: baseline before first vaccination. The vaccinee samples were drawn from two UK trials, COV001 and COV002, one of which was a single-blind randomized controlled phase 2/3 trial testing AZD1222 (ChAdOx1 nCoV-19) in healthy adults. Trial participant PBMC samples were collected at day 0 and day 28 after the second dose for TCRbeta chain sequencing. The CDR3 regions of human TCRbeta chains were subjected to immunosequencing. Processing in the source paper ran as follows. TCRs in the repertoires were compared against a reference library of SARS-CoV-2-specific TCRs that had been generated with the MIRA antigen-specificity platform. Breadth was defined as the fraction of unique TCRs that were SARS-CoV-2-associated, and depth was defined as the fraction of total T cells that were SARS-CoV-2-associated. Each spike-specific TCR was assigned to its reactive spike region and to a CD4 or CD8 class using the MIRA data. Log10-transformed breadth and depth values were compared by one-way ANOVA with Sidak's multiple comparisons tests. Not all clones reach the TCRdb copy of this immuneACCESS table, which keeps in-frame sequences only. Checked studies attribute under half of the gap to unresolved V genes and leave the rest unexplained. The V and J calls and clone size come from that table; D and trimming were worked out from the DNA. The table for this sample lists over 150,000 clones; more than 75% of them were counted only once. Jointly, the top ten make up 15% to 20% of the sample.

The sequence was collected from an adult in good health. The V gene is TRBV25-1 and the J gene is TRBJ2-7, with the D gene call left open. This specimen was peripheral blood, taken on day 0 of AZD1222 vaccination. CDR3 loop: CASSEFFFGTSSSYEQYF. In nucleotide form, the sequence is TGTGCCAGCAGTGAATTTTTTTTTGGCACTTCGAGCTCCTACGAGCAGTACTTC.